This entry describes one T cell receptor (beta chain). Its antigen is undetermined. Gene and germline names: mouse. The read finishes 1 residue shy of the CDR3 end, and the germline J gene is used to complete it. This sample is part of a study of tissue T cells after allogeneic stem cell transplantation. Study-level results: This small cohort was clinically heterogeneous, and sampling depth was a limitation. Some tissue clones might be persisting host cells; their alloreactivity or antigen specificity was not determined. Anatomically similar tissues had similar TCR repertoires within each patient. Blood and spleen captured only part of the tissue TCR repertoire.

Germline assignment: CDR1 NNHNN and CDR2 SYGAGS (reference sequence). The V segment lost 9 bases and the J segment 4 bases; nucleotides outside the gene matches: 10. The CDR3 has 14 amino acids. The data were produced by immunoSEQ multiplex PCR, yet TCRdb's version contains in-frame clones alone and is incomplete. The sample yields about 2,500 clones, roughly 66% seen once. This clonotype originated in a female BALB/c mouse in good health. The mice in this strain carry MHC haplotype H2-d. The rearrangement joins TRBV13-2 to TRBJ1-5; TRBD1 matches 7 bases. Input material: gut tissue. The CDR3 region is CATASGTENQAPLF. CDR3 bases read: TGTGCCACCGCCTCCGGGACAGAAAACCAGGCTCCGCTT.